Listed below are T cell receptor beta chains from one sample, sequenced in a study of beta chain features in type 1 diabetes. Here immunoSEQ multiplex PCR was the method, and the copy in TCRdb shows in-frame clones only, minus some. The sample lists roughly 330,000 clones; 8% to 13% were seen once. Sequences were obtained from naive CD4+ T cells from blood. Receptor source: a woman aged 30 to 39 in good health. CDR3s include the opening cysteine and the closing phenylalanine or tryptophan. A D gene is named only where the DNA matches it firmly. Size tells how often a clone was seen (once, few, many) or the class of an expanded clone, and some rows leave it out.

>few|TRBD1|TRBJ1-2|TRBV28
CASSLGQGALGYTF
TGTGCCAGCAGTTTGGGGCAGGGGGCGCTTGGCTACACCTTC
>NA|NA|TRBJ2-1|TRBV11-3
CASSPSGDTYNEQFF
TGTGCCAGCAGCCCCTCCGGGGATACCTACAATGAGCAGTTCTTC
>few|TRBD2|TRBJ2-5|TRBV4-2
CASSQVSAGGGGTQYF
TGTGCCAGCAGCCAAGTTTCAGCGGGGGGCGGAGGGACCCAGTACTTC
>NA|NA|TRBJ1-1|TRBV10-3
CAIRDGIELGQPAFF
TGTGCCATCAGAGACGGGATAGAATTAGGACAGCCAGCTTTCTTT
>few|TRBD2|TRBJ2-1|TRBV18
CASSLVLAGGPSKGNEQFF
TGTGCCAGCTCACTTGTCCTAGCGGGAGGGCCGTCTAAGGGGAATGAGCAGTTCTTC
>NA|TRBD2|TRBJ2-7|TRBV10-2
CASSPGLGTYEQYF
TGCGCCAGCAGTCCGGGACTAGGAACCTACGAGCAGTACTTC
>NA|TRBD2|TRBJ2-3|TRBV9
CASSVTSGSADTQYF
TGTGCCAGCAGCGTGACTAGCGGGAGTGCAGATACGCAGTATTTT
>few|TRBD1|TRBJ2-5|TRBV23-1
CASSQHDRDQETQYF
TGCGCCAGCAGTCAACATGACAGGGACCAAGAGACCCAGTACTTC
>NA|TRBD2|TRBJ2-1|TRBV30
CAWSASGRAYEQFF
TGTGCCTGGAGTGCTAGCGGGAGGGCCTATGAGCAGTTCTTC
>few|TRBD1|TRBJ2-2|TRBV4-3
CASSQRGTGGNTGELFF
TGCGCCAGCAGCCAACGAGGGACAGGGGGGAACACCGGGGAGCTGTTTTTT
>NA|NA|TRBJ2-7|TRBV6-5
CASSYCIVEQYF
TGTGCCAGCAGTTACTGTATCGTCGAGCAGTACTTC
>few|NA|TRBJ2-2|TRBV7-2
CASSLAGGNTGELFF
TGTGCCAGCAGCTTAGCGGGAGGAAATACCGGGGAGCTGTTTTTT
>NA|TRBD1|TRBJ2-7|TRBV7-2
CASSSRTGGYEQYF
TGTGCCAGCAGCTCCCGGACAGGGGGCTACGAGCAGTACTTC
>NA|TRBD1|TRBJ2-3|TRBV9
CASSVTGGLDTQYF
TGTGCCAGCAGCGTAACAGGGGGCCTTGATACGCAGTATTTT
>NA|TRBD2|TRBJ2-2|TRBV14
CASSQERGLAGAYGELFF
TGTGCCAGCAGCCAAGAGCGGGGACTAGCGGGGGCCTACGGGGAGCTGTTTTTT
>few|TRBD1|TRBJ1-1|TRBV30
CAWSPGGMDTEAFF
TGTGCCTGGAGTCCAGGGGGCATGGACACTGAAGCTTTCTTT
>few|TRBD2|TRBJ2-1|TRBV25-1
CASRGGGNEQFF
TGTGCCAGTCGGGGGGGCGGCAATGAGCAGTTCTTC
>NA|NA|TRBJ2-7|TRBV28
CASSLVSYEQYF
TGTGCCAGCAGCCTCGTCTCCTACGAGCAGTACTTC
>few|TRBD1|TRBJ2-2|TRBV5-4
CASSRGQGDTGELFF
TGTGCCAGCAGCAGGGGACAGGGTGACACCGGGGAGCTGTTTTTT
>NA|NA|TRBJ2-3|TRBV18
CASSEGSTDTQYF
TGTGCCAGCTCAGAGGGTAGCACAGATACGCAGTATTTT
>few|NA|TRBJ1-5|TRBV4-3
CASSQAQGIQPQHF
TGCGCCAGCAGCCAAGCGCAGGGTATTCAGCCCCAGCATTTT
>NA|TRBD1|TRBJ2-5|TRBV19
CASSSQGNRKTQYF
TGTGCCAGTAGTTCACAGGGGAACCGAAAGACCCAGTACTTC
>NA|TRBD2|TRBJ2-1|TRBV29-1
CSVGSDSGSARLAYNEQFF
TGCAGCGTTGGTTCGGATAGCGGGAGCGCCCGGTTAGCCTACAATGAGCAGTTCTTC
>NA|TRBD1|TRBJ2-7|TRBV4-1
CASSHAGTGSSYEQYF
TGCGCCAGCAGCCATGCCGGGACAGGGAGCTCCTACGAGCAGTACTTC
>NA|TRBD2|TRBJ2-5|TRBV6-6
CASSYATSGRQETQYF
TGTGCCAGCAGTTACGCGACTAGCGGACGACAAGAGACCCAGTACTTC
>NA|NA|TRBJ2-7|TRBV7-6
CASSPDRTEQYF
TGTGCCAGCAGCCCCGACAGAACCGAGCAGTACTTC
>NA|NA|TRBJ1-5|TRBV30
CAWSQREDQPQHF
TGTGCCTGGAGTCAAAGGGAGGATCAGCCCCAGCATTTT
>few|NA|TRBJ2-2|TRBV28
CASSSGTGELFF
TGTGCCAGCAGTTCAGGCACCGGGGAGCTGTTTTTT
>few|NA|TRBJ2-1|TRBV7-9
CASGPSGHMSSYNEQFF
TGTGCCAGCGGGCCCTCGGGACACATGAGCTCCTACAATGAGCAGTTCTTC
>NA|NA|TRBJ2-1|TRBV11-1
CASSLSPVAYNEQFF
TGTGCCAGCAGCCTAAGCCCGGTGGCCTACAATGAGCAGTTCTTC
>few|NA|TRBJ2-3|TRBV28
CASSLSSDTQYF
TGTGCCAGCAGTTTATCATCAGATACGCAGTATTTT